The rows below give T cell receptor beta chains drawn from one sample of a study of cytomegalovirus exposure and HLA in healthy donors. TCRdb keeps only in-frame clones here, not all; method: immunoSEQ multiplex PCR. Of around 130,000 clones listed, over 75% are singletons. The source material was PBMCs. The origin of the receptors is a man aged 18 to 29 in good health and CMV-seropositive. Each CDR3 is given with its conserved first and last residue. Each record gives: clone size, J gene, V gene, D gene, CDR3 protein, CDR3 DNA. A D gene is named only where the DNA matches it firmly. Size is omitted from some rows. Given values are once, few, many or a class for expanded clones.

NA,TRBJ1-4,TRBV30,NA,CASPLGATNEKLFF,TGTGCCTCGCCTCTTGGAGCAACTAATGAAAAACTGTTTTTT
NA,TRBJ2-6,TRBV10-3,TRBD1,CAISERQGNSGANGLTF,TGTGCCATCAGTGAACGACAGGGAAACTCTGGGGCCAACGGCCTGACTTTC
once,TRBJ1-1,TRBV4-1,NA,CASSQVGGATEAFF,TGCGCCAGCAGCCAAGTTGGGGGCGCGACTGAAGCTTTCTTT
NA,TRBJ1-4,TRBV6-1,NA,CASSSIRFDRLFF,TGTGCCAGCAGTTCAATCCGTTTTGACAGGCTGTTTTTT
NA,TRBJ1-1,TRBV2,NA,CASREGGTEAFF,TGTGCCAGCAGGGAGGGTGGCACTGAAGCTTTCTTT
NA,TRBJ2-2,TRBV28,TRBD2,CASSEAHKREYTGELFF,TGTGCCAGCAGTGAAGCCCATAAGCGGGAGTACACCGGGGAGCTGTTTTTT
NA,TRBJ1-5,TRBV5-1,NA,CASSLDQSNQPQHF,TGCGCCAGCAGCTTGGATCAGAGCAATCAGCCCCAGCATTTT
NA,TRBJ2-1,TRBV27,NA,CASSLSRGYEQFF,TGTGCCAGCAGTTTATCCAGGGGCTATGAGCAGTTCTTC
NA,TRBJ2-5,TRBV6-1,TRBD2,CASSEGGTSGGAAETQYF,TGTGCCAGCAGTGAAGGGGGGACTAGCGGGGGTGCGGCAGAGACCCAGTACTTC
NA,TRBJ1-1,TRBV27,NA,CASSLLTANTEAFF,TGTGCCAGCAGTTTATTGACAGCTAACACTGAAGCTTTCTTT
NA,TRBJ1-3,TRBV28,NA,CASCDPSGSSGNTIYF,TGTGCCAGCTGTGACCCGAGCGGGAGCTCTGGAAACACCATATATTTT
NA,TRBJ1-5,TRBV9,NA,CASSVGGQKNQPQHF,TGTGCCAGCAGCGTAGGGGGACAAAAGAATCAGCCCCAGCATTTT
NA,TRBJ2-3,TRBV5-1,NA,CASSLTPDFSTDTQYF,TGCGCCAGCAGCTTGACCCCAGATTTTAGCACAGATACGCAGTATTTT
NA,TRBJ1-2,TRBV6-1,TRBD1,CASSRDRKGYTF,TGTGCCAGCAGCCGGGACAGAAAAGGCTACACCTTC
NA,TRBJ1-5,TRBV19,NA,CASIVDPYSNQPQHF,TGTGCCAGCATCGTAGATCCTTATAGCAATCAGCCCCAGCATTTT
few,TRBJ2-1,TRBV27,TRBD2,CASSFGTSSYNEQFF,TGTGCCAGCAGTTTCGGGACTAGCTCCTACAATGAGCAGTTCTTC
NA,TRBJ1-5,TRBV6-1,NA,CASSERRGADQPQHF,TGTGCCAGCAGTGAACGAAGGGGCGCAGATCAGCCCCAGCATTTT
once,TRBJ2-7,TRBV27,NA,CASSFIGDSAYEQYF,TGTGCCAGCAGTTTTATCGGGGACTCCGCCTACGAGCAGTACTTC
NA,TRBJ1-2,TRBV6-5,TRBD1,CASSYQGEDYGYTF,TGTGCCAGCAGTTACCAGGGGGAGGACTATGGCTACACCTTC
NA,TRBJ1-1,TRBV5-1,NA,CASSLATGKGTEAFF,TGCGCCAGCAGCTTGGCAACGGGAAAAGGAACTGAAGCTTTCTTT
NA,TRBJ2-7,TRBV7-6,TRBD1,CASSYRDRGTSEQYF,TGTGCCAGCAGCTACCGGGACAGGGGGACCTCCGAGCAGTACTTC
once,TRBJ1-2,TRBV7-9,TRBD1,CASSPGTGGYGYTF,TGTGCCAGCAGCCCAGGGACAGGGGGCTACGGCTACACCTTC
NA,TRBJ1-2,TRBV5-6,TRBD1,CASSFGTEYGYTF,TGTGCCAGCAGCTTCGGGACAGAGTATGGCTACACCTTC
NA,TRBJ1-5,TRBV4-1,NA,CASSQDRGNQPQHF,TGCGCCAGCAGCCAAGACAGGGGAAATCAGCCCCAGCATTTT
NA,TRBJ1-1,TRBV5-1,NA,CASSPLGGENTEAFF,TGCGCCAGCAGCCCACTAGGGGGGGAGAACACTGAAGCTTTCTTT
once,TRBJ2-3,TRBV12-5,NA,CASGLVQRGGRDTQYF,TGTGCTAGTGGTTTGGTACAAAGGGGGGGACGGGATACGCAGTATTTT
NA,TRBJ2-7,TRBV4-1,NA,CASSQEGGIYEQYF,TGCGCCAGCAGCCAAGAGGGGGGAATCTACGAGCAGTACTTC
NA,TRBJ1-5,TRBV6-5,NA,CASSYLPPRSNQPQHF,TGTGCCAGCAGTTACCTGCCCCCCCGGTCCAATCAGCCCCAGCATTTT
NA,TRBJ2-1,TRBV7-2,NA,CASSRAGTPYNEQFF,TGTGCCAGCAGCCGGGCGGGAACCCCCTACAATGAGCAGTTCTTC
NA,TRBJ2-2,TRBV19,TRBD2,CASSWLAGAPGAGELFF,TGTGCCAGTAGTTGGTTAGCGGGGGCCCCAGGGGCCGGGGAGCTGTTTTTT
few,TRBJ1-1,TRBV19,NA,CASSTWGGTEAFF,TGTGCCAGTAGTACTTGGGGAGGCACTGAAGCTTTCTTT
NA,TRBJ2-2,TRBV30,NA,CAWSARATGELFF,TGTGCCTGGAGTGCCAGGGCCACCGGGGAGCTGTTTTTT
NA,TRBJ2-2,TRBV15,NA,CATSRDQGHPGELFF,TGTGCCACCAGCAGAGATCAGGGCCATCCCGGGGAGCTGTTTTTT
NA,TRBJ2-5,TRBV6-5,NA,CASILGASYQETQYF,TGTGCCAGCATCCTTGGGGCGTCTTACCAAGAGACCCAGTACTTC
once,TRBJ2-6,TRBV30,NA,CAWSVPQIFGANGLTF,TGTGCCTGGAGTGTACCACAGATCTTTGGGGCCAACGGCCTGACTTTC
NA,TRBJ2-3,TRBV4-1,TRBD2,CASSQEPSGTSTDTQYF,TGCGCCAGCAGCCAAGAGCCTAGCGGAACTAGCACAGATACGCAGTATTTT
NA,TRBJ2-5,TRBV30,TRBD2,CAFISTGTSGRRETQYF,TGTGCCTTTATCTCTACCGGGACTAGCGGGAGGCGCGAGACCCAGTACTTC
NA,TRBJ1-1,TRBV29-1,NA,CSARRPGTEAFF,TGCAGCGCTCGGAGGCCGGGCACTGAAGCTTTCTTT
NA,TRBJ1-2,TRBV6-5,TRBD1,CASRIGQGIYGYTF,TGTGCCAGCAGGATTGGACAGGGGATCTATGGCTACACCTTC
NA,TRBJ2-7,TRBV5-1,NA,CASSGDIYEQYF,TGCGCCAGCAGCGGGGACATCTACGAGCAGTACTTC
NA,TRBJ1-1,TRBV6-1,TRBD1,CASSEGGQGLRKAFF,TGTGCCAGCAGTGAAGGGGGACAGGGGCTACGGAAAGCTTTCTTT
once,TRBJ2-7,TRBV7-9,NA,CASSGGASYEQYF,TGTGCCAGCAGCGGGGGGGCGTCCTACGAGCAGTACTTC
NA,TRBJ1-1,TRBV9,TRBD1,CASSPGTGLRGNTEAFF,TGTGCCAGCAGCCCCGGGACAGGGCTGAGGGGGAACACTGAAGCTTTCTTT
NA,TRBJ1-5,TRBV7-8,TRBD1,CASSLEWGQAPAYYNQPQHF,TGTGCCAGCAGCTTAGAATGGGGACAGGCCCCGGCATATTACAATCAGCCCCAGCATTTT
once,TRBJ1-4,TRBV5-1,TRBD1,CASSETGDNEKLFF,TGCGCCAGCAGCGAGACAGGGGACAATGAAAAACTGTTTTTT
few,TRBJ1-4,TRBV7-9,NA,CASSSRQASNEKLFF,TGTGCCAGCAGCTCCCGACAGGCGTCTAATGAAAAACTGTTTTTT
NA,TRBJ2-2,TRBV27,NA,CASSLLAGADTGELFF,TGTGCCAGCAGTTTACTAGCAGGGGCGGACACCGGGGAGCTGTTTTTT
NA,TRBJ1-2,TRBV5-1,NA,CASSQQGSQRGYTF,TGCGCCAGCAGCCAACAGGGATCCCAACGCGGCTACACCTTC
NA,TRBJ2-7,TRBV19,TRBD1,CASQPIGGQTEQYF,TGTGCCAGTCAACCAATAGGGGGACAGACCGAGCAGTACTTC
NA,TRBJ2-3,TRBV5-3,TRBD2,CARSSHRLAGVGYTQYF,TGTGCCAGAAGCTCCCATAGGCTAGCGGGAGTGGGTTATACGCAGTATTTT
NA,TRBJ1-2,TRBV4-1,TRBD1,CASSQVTGDYGYTF,TGCGCCAGCAGCCAAGTAACAGGGGACTATGGCTACACCTTC
NA,TRBJ1-1,TRBV4-1,NA,CASSQEDRLNTEAFF,TGCGCCAGCAGCCAAGAGGACAGACTGAACACTGAAGCTTTCTTT
NA,TRBJ2-7,TRBV4-1,NA,CASSRDNTYEQYF,TGCGCCAGCAGCCGGGACAACACCTACGAGCAGTACTTC
NA,TRBJ1-2,TRBV19,TRBD1,CASSIEGRGHYGYTF,TGTGCCAGTAGTATAGAGGGCAGGGGGCACTATGGCTACACCTTC